This T cell receptor beta chain was captured in a study of blood T cell repertoires in COVID-19. Across the whole study: PBMCs, B-cell-depleted T cells, or T cells provided the cDNA or gDNA that made up the material.

CDR1 LGHNA and CDR2 YNFKEQ come from the germline V gene. The CDR3 covers 16 residues. The V gene lost 1 base and the J gene lost 8 bases, with 19 bases spanning the gap. Cohort allocation depended upon clinical history that participants reported. The recovered donors of Cohort 3 showed two negative PCRs, clearance, or symptom resolution. This clone has only one observation. The protocol was immunoSEQ multiplex PCR, while the TCRdb copy is restricted to in-frame clones and leaves out a portion. Here the sample spans 250,000 or so clones, around nine tenths being singletons. The receptor was isolated from a man aged 25-45 years who had recovered from COVID-19. This sequence joins TRBV4-2 and TRBJ2-3, with D tentatively TRBD2 (5 bases). Sequenced material: PBMCs or T cells enriched from blood (not recorded which). The DNA of the CDR3 is TGTGCCAGCAGCCAAGCAGTGGACTCATCGGGTGGTACGCAGTATTTT. It translates to CASSQAVDSSGGTQYF.